This T cell receptor beta chain derives from a study of cytomegalovirus exposure and HLA in healthy donors (dated by TCRdb to between 2016 and 2019). Study-level background: According to a later analysis, one platform produced both the 120 validation repertoires and the 730 or so repertoires of the first cohort. The study aimed to test whether signatures of past pathogen exposure could be identified by cataloging public T cell receptors. To predict cytomegalovirus infection status, the study combined high-throughput TCR immunosequencing, statistical association of individual TCRs with disease status, and machine learning. In addition to the first cohort of 666 subjects, a separate validation cohort of 100 to 150 different subjects was used.

Points on this clone: Its antigen is unknown. Base qualities are missing; no much larger clone stands one base away.

The method behind the library was the immunoSEQ multiplex PCR assay. Concerning the study's data processing: A statistical classification framework was built for diagnosing cytomegalovirus status from the catalog of TCR beta chain sequences. Here the immuneACCESS table is served through TCRdb, limited to in-frame sequences with V and J called. Missing clones are a known gap in these copies; in checked studies unresolved V genes cover under half, and the rest lacks a known reason. The V and J calls and clone size are taken from that table; D and trimming were inferred from the DNA. For this sample there are more than 70,000 clones; almost 97% appear just once. The top ten clones comprise 1.5% to 2% of the sample. The paper as a whole reports these results and caveats: In vitro tests confirmed that a few of the cytomegalovirus-associated TCR beta chains recognize cytomegalovirus antigens. The classifier was reported to diagnose cytomegalovirus status with high specificity and sensitivity in both the original and validation cohorts. The authors suggested that the approach could potentially be generalized to other disease states and immunological phenotypes. The validation cohort had no HLA typing available for a later analysis, so co-occurrence within that cohort was assessed over all 120 or so repertoires. A later analysis found that TCRs clustered in the first cohort also tended to co-occur in the roughly 120 validation repertoires, with 90% to 95% of cluster scores above 0. Most TCR sequences were seen in very few donors, while some public TCRs were found in many individuals. In the study, 150 to 200 TCR beta chains were listed as associated with cytomegalovirus.

The donors belonged to the validation cohort of roughly 120 subjects, which was separate from the approximately 700-subject first cohort. The sequenced material came from PBMCs. The clonotype was recovered from a man aged 18 to 29 in good health and CMV-seropositive.

The CDR3: CASSLFAGLQEAFF. The sequence in DNA is TGTGCCAGCAGTTTATTTGCGGGGCTTCAGGAAGCTTTCTTT. The rearranged segments are TRBV27 and TRBJ1-1; TRBD1 might be the D gene, on 5 matching bases. The CDR3 runs 14 amino acids, cysteine and phenylalanine included. Only the CDR3 part of the read is kept: 42 bases, read in frame from the first base. The germline V gene (reference sequence) specifies MNHEY as CDR1 and SMNVEV as CDR2. The junction carries 14 bases between V and J, which are trimmed by 1 base and 8 bases respectively.